These 24 T cell receptor beta chains were all obtained from the same sample, sequenced in a study of shared clonotypes between healthy human individuals. The method was immunoSEQ multiplex PCR; TCRdb's version includes in-frame clones alone and lacks a portion of them. Of 2.3 million or so clones listed, approximately 95% are singletons. The specimen sequenced was naive CD4+ T cells from PBMCs. Subset defined: CD45RA+ positively selected. These receptors came from a young man in good health. Some clones in this sample may be carry-over from other donors' samples.

The rearrangement uses TRBV7-8 and TRBJ2-5; D is undetermined. The germline V and J ends were trimmed by 0 bases and 4 bases, with 9 bases remaining between them. CDR1 is SGHVS, CDR2 FQNEAQ, per germline. This CDR3 is built from 14 residues. The CDR3 DNA reads TGTGCCAGCAGCTTAGCAACGCGTCCAGAGACCCAGTACTTC. This gives the protein CASSLATRPETQYF.

This rearrangement joins TRBV5-1 to TRBJ2-5; weak D call: TRBD2 (6 bases). V shed 9 bases and J shed 2 bases, with 17 bases lying between them. This CDR3 comprises 14 residues. Germline V lookup: CDR1 SGHRS, CDR2 YFSETQ. CDR3 amino acids: CAIRRDLGQETQYF. The CDR3 DNA follows: TGCGCCATCCGAAGGGACTTAGGACAAGAGACCCAGTACTTC.

The chain links TRBV2 to TRBJ2-1; D remains ambiguous. The CDR3 loop spans 15 amino acids. From germline, CDR1 is SNHLY and CDR2 FYNNEI. The V end was cut by 0 bases, the J end by 1 base, with 7 bases between. The CDR3 DNA is TGTGCCAGCAGTGAAGCGCGCCCGTCCTACAATGAGCAGTTCTTC. It yields the protein CASSEARPSYNEQFF.

Comments on this clone: Other DNA sequences in the sample encode the same CDR3. J is TRBJ2-2 and V is TRBV9; D remains ambiguous. Trimming took 2 bases from V and 0 from J, leaving 8 bases between them. Germline-derived CDR1 and CDR2 are SGDLS and YYNGEE. The CDR3 is made up of 15 amino acids. This CDR3 is CASSVGGANTGELFF. Written as DNA, the CDR3 is TGTGCCAGCAGCGTTGGCGGCGCGAACACCGGGGAGCTGTTTTTT.

The V and J genes are TRBV28 and TRBJ2-2; D uncertain. Germline V gene data show CDR1 as MDHEN and CDR2 as SYDVKM. This CDR3 region has 18 residues. V was clipped by 3 bases and J by 1 base, with 18 bases between them. The CDR3 nucleotides are TGTGCCAGCAGTTTCCCCCAAATTATTAGGAGGAACACCGGGGAGCTGTTTTTT. Its protein product is CASSFPQIIRRNTGELFF.

Worth noting for this clone: The sample contains more than one DNA sequence encoding this CDR3. The V and J genes are TRBV19 and TRBJ2-7; 13 bases match TRBD2. V dropped 4 bases and J dropped 0; count of bases not matched to a gene: 0. Germline CDR1 reads LNHDA; CDR2 reads SQIVND (reference sequence). This CDR3 has 15 residues. CDR3 bases: TGTGCCAGTAGTAGGACTAGCGGGAGCTCCTACGAGCAGTACTTC. Encoded protein: CASSRTSGSSYEQYF.

The CDR3 sequence: CASQSGPTYTGELFF. CDR3 coding DNA: TGCGCCAGTCAGTCGGGCCCCACTTACACCGGGGAGCTGTTTTTT. The chain links TRBV5-1 to TRBJ2-2; D unclear. V lost 8 bases to trimming and J lost 3 bases, with 17 bases between them. CDR1 and CDR2 (germline): SGHRS, YFSETQ. The CDR3 is made up of 15 amino acids.

The chain couples TRBV5-1 to TRBJ2-1; 13 bases are a match to TRBD2. This CDR3 has 13 amino acids. The germline CDR1 and CDR2 sequences are SGHRS and YFSETQ. J lost 9 bases, V lost 7 bases, and 4 bases had no gene match. In DNA form, the CDR3 reads TGCGCCAGCGAAGGACTAGCGGGAGCTGAGCAGTTCTTC. Translation gives CASEGLAGAEQFF.

V usage is TRBV30 and J usage is TRBJ2-1, with TRBD2 matching over 9 bases. This CDR3 region has 15 residues. With V trimmed by 2 bases and J by 5 bases, 7 bases remained unmatched. Germline values: CDR1 GTSNPN, CDR2 SVGIG (reference sequence). The CDR3 is CAWSPGGRVNNEQFF. The CDR3 DNA sequence: TGTGCCTGGAGTCCCGGCGGGAGGGTTAACAATGAGCAGTTCTTC.

The chain combines TRBV11-3 with TRBJ2-7; tentative D call: TRBD2 (6 bases). The CDR3 sequence is 14 residues long. Germline V CDR1 and CDR2: SGHNT, YENEEA. Trimming removed 5 bases from V and 4 bases from J, with 15 bases in between. In DNA form, the CDR3 reads TGTGCCAGCAGCCACGGAGGGAGTGCGTACGAGCAGTACTTC. Translated, it gives CASSHGGSAYEQYF.

CDR3 DNA sequence: TGTGCCACTAGGGCCCAGGGGACAGGGGCGAATTCACCCCTCCACTTT. Protein product: CATRAQGTGANSPLHF. The V and J genes are TRBV30 and TRBJ1-6; TRBD1 matches 10 bases. Germline trimming cut 8 bases from V and 7 bases from J; bases unmatched to any gene: 14. The CDR3 has 16 amino acids. Germline values: CDR1 GTSNPN, CDR2 SVGIG (reference sequence). The variable domain in full, with the rest retrieved from reference TRBV30 and TRBJ1-6, is SQTIHQWPATLVQPVGSPLSLECTVEGTSNPNLYWYRQAAGRGLQLLFYSVGIGQISSEVPQNLSASRPQDRQFILSSKKLLLSDSGFYLCATRAQGTGANSPLHFGNGTRLTVT.

The CDR3 nucleotides read TGCGCCAGCAGCTCTACCCCGCGGTTTGAGACCCAGTACTTC. It codes for CASSSTPRFETQYF. The chain uses TRBV5-1 and TRBJ2-5; D not resolved. Germline CDR1 and CDR2: SGHRS and YFSETQ. The CDR3 has 14 residues. V lost 3 bases and J lost 5, with 14 bases in between.

The chain has TRBV5-1 and TRBJ1-4; no firm D call. Germline V gene sequence: CDR1 SGHRS, CDR2 YFSETQ. This CDR3 has 12 amino acids. V dropped 2 bases and J dropped 8 bases, with 7 bases sitting between them. CDR3 nucleotide sequence: TGCGCCAGCAGCTTACTAGGGGAAAAACTGTTTTTT. This codes for CASSLLGEKLFF.

On this clone: At the DNA level, this CDR3 is encoded by other sequences in the same sample as well. The CDR3 sequence is CASSLGISGNTIYF. CDR3 coding DNA: TGTGCCAGCAGCTTAGGTATCTCTGGAAACACCATATATTTT. This chain connects TRBV7-9 to TRBJ1-3; D not certain. V lost 1 base and J lost 0, with 4 bases in between. This CDR3 spans 14 amino acids. Per the germline V gene, CDR1 is SEHNR and CDR2 is FQNEAQ (reference sequence).

This clone occurred once. The chain uses TRBV7-2 and TRBJ2-1; 11 bases fit TRBD2. CDR3 length equals 16 residues. V dropped 1 base and J dropped 9; count of bases not matched to a gene: 8. In germline, CDR1 is SGHTA, CDR2 FQGNSA. CDR3: CASSLVGASGRREQFF. The CDR3 DNA is TGTGCCAGCAGCTTAGTAGGGGCTAGCGGGAGGCGTGAGCAGTTCTTC. The whole variable domain, remainder taken from reference TRBV7-2 and TRBJ2-1, is GAGVSQSPSNKVTEKGKDVELRCDPISGHTALYWYRQSLGQGLEFLIYFQGNSAPDKSGLPSDRFSAERTGGSVSTLTIQRTQQEDSAVYLCASSLVGASGRREQFFGPGTRLTVL.

The chain combines TRBV10-1 with TRBJ2-3; D is tentatively TRBD1 or TRBD2 (5 bases each). The CDR3 sequence is 15 residues long. Germline V gene sequence: CDR1 WNHNN, CDR2 SYGVQD (reference sequence). V lost 4 bases, J lost 2 bases, and 13 bases lay in between. The CDR3 protein is CASSGPGTSTDTQYF. The CDR3 region has the DNA TGCGCCAGCAGTGGCCCGGGGACGTCCACAGATACGCAGTATTTT.

This chain links TRBV7-9 with TRBJ1-1; 9 positions agree with TRBD1. The V segment lost 5 bases and the J segment 4 bases; nucleotides outside the gene matches: 8. CDR1 is SEHNR, CDR2 FQNEAQ, per germline (reference sequence). CDR3 length: 15 residues. Written as DNA, the CDR3 is TGTGCCAGCAGCCCCATGGACAGGGGAGCCACTGAAGCTTTCTTT. Protein product: CASSPMDRGATEAFF.

DNA for the CDR3: TGTGCCAGCCTCGGCTTTCAGACCGGGGAGCTGTTTTTT. Amino acids: CASLGFQTGELFF. J is TRBJ2-2 and V is TRBV28, with D unclear. This CDR3 contains 13 residues. The germline V gene encodes CDR1 MDHEN and CDR2 SYDVKM. The V end lost 8 bases, the J end lost 5 bases, and 12 bases lay between the germline ends.

The rearrangement links TRBV29-1 to TRBJ1-5; 11 positions match TRBD1. Germline V gene sequence: CDR1 SQVTM, CDR2 ANQGSEA. J gave up 6 bases and V 7 bases, and 11 bases lay outside the gene matches. This CDR3 has 15 amino acids. The CDR3 is CSARDGTGGSQPQHF. CDR3 DNA: TGCAGCGCTAGAGATGGGACAGGGGGGAGTCAGCCCCAGCATTTT.

As regards this clone: Other DNA sequences within the sample encode an identical CDR3. The J gene is TRBJ2-7, the V gene TRBV28; D is perhaps TRBD2 (6 bases). Trimming cost V 6 bases and J 3 bases, with 12 bases left between them. The CDR3 extends over 13 amino acids. Per germline, CDR1 MDHEN and CDR2 SYDVKM. The CDR3 loop is CASSLGGLYEQYF. The CDR3 nucleotides are TGTGCCAGCAGCCTCGGGGGACTCTACGAGCAGTACTTC.

The chain uses TRBV27 and TRBJ2-5; 9 bases are a match to TRBD2. The DNA matches TRBJ2-7 better at its end, which makes the J call doubtful. Germline-derived CDR1 and CDR2 are MNHEY and SMNVEV (reference sequence). The CDR3 sequence is 15 residues long. The CDR3 coding sequence is TGTGCCAGCAGGACGGGGGCTAGCGGGACCTACGAGCAGTACTTC. The encoded protein is CASRTGASGTYEQYF.

V gene TRBV7-8 combines with J gene TRBJ2-5, with D uncertain. Germline V CDR1 and CDR2: SGHVS, FQNEAQ. This CDR3 has 16 amino acids. Trimming took off 1 base at V and 0 bases at J, with 12 bases between the two ends. In DNA, the CDR3 is TGTGCCAGCAGCTTAGGCCTCCGGCTGAACCAAGAGACCCAGTACTTC. Amino acid sequence: CASSLGLRLNQETQYF.

V usage is TRBV7-9 and J usage is TRBJ2-7; D is perhaps TRBD2 (5 bases). CDR3 size: 15 residues. Germline CDR1 is SEHNR and CDR2 is FQNEAQ (reference sequence). V dropped 1 base and J dropped 2 bases, with 12 bases sitting between them. The CDR3 DNA is TGTGCCAGCAGCTTAGGGAGGACTGCCCCCTACGAGCAGTACTTC. Translated: CASSLGRTAPYEQYF. Variable domain in full (rest from reference TRBV7-9 and TRBJ2-7): DTGVSQNPRHKITKRGQNVTFRCDPISEHNRLYWYRQTLGQGPEFLTYFQNEAQLEKSRLLSDRFSAERPKGSFSTLEIQRTEQGDSAMYLCASSLGRTAPYEQYFGPGTRLTVT.

This sequence joins TRBV11-3 and TRBJ2-1; 15 bases fit TRBD2. Germline CDR1 is SGHNT and CDR2 is YENEEA. V shed 5 bases, J shed 10 bases, and the junction held 12 bases outside the gene matches. CDR3 length: 17 amino acids. The CDR3 DNA follows: TGTGCCAGCAGCCCGCTCGGACTAGCGGGAGGGGAGAACGAGCAGTTCTTC. Protein: CASSPLGLAGGENEQFF.